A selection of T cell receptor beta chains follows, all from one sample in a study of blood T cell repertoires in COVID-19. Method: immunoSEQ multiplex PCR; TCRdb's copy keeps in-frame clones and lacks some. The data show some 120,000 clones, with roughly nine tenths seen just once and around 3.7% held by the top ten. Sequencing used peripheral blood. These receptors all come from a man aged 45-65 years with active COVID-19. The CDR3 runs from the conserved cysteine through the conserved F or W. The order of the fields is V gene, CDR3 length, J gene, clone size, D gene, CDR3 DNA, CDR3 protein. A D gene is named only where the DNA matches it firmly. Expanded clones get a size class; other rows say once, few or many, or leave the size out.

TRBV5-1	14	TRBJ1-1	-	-	TGCGCCAGCAGCTTGGCCGAGGAAGGTTCTGAAGCTTTCTTT	CASSLAEEGSEAFF
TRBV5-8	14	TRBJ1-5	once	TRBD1	TGTGCCAGCAGCCAGGGACAGGGGCATCAGCCCCAGCATTTT	CASSQGQGHQPQHF
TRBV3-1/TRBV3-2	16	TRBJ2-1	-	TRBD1	TGTGCCAGCAGCCAAGATCGGACAGGGGGCCGTGATGAGCAGTTCTTC	CASSQDRTGGRDEQFF
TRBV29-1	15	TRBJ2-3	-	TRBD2	TGCAGCGCCAACGGGGCTAGCGGGGGGGCAGATACGCAGTATTTT	CSANGASGGADTQYF
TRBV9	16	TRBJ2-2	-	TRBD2	TGTGCCAGCAGCGTAGAAGCGGGGGGGAACACCGGGGAGCTGTTTTTT	CASSVEAGGNTGELFF
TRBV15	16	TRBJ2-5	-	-	TGTGCCACCAGCAGAGACCCGGGACAAGATCAAGAGACCCAGTACTTC	CATSRDPGQDQETQYF
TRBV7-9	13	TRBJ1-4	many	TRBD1	TGTGCCAGCAGCCCAGGACAGGGAGGGAAACTGTTTTTT	CASSPGQGGKLFF
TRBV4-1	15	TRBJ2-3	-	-	TGCGCCAGCAGCCAAGATAGTACCCAGGGTAATACGCAGTATTTT	CASSQDSTQGNTQYF
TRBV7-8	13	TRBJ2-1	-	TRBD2	TGTGCCAGCAGCGACCAAACGACTAGCGCTTGTTTCTTC	CASSDQTTSACFF
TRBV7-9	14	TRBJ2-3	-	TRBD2	TGTGCCAGCAGCTTAACTAGCGAAGCAGATACGCAGTATTTT	CASSLTSEADTQYF
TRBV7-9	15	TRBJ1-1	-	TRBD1	TGTGCCAGCAGCCTACTGACAGGGGGTGGTGGAGAAGCTTTCTTT	CASSLLTGGGGEAFF
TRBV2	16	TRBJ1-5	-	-	TGTGCCAGCAGGCCTAGGAGCGAAAGAAGCAATCAGCCCCAGCATTTT	CASRPRSERSNQPQHF
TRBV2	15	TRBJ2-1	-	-	TGTGCCAGCAAAGCAGGGGTGAGCTCCTACAATGAGCAGTTCTTC	CASKAGVSSYNEQFF
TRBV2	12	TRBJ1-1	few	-	TGTGCCAGCAACCGGGACACCCTTGAAGCTTTCTTT	CASNRDTLEAFF
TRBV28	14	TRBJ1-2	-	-	TGTGCCAGCAGTGCTCCCCCCGGGAACTATGGCTACACCTTC	CASSAPPGNYGYTF
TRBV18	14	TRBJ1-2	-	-	TGTGCCAGCTCACCAACTCCCCTAAACTATGGCTACACCTTC	CASSPTPLNYGYTF
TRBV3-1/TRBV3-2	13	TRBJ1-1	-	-	TGTGCCAGCAGCCCGCGGGGGAACACTGAAGCTTTCTTT	CASSPRGNTEAFF
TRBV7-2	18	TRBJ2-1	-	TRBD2	TGTGCCAGCACCTACAGGCTAGCGGGAGCCCGCGGTGGTAATGAGCAGTTCTTC	CASTYRLAGARGGNEQFF